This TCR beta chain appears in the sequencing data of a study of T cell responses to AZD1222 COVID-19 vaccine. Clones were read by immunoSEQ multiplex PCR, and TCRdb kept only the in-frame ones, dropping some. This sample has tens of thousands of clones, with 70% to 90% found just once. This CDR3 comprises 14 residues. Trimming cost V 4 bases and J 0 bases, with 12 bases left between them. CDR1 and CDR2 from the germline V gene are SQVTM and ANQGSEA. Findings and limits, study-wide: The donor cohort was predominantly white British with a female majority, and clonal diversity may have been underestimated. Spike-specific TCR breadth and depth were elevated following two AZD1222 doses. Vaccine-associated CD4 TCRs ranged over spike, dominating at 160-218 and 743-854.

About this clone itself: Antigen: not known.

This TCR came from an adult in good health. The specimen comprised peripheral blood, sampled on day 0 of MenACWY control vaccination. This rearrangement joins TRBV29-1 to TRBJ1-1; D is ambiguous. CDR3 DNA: TGCAGCGTTGTTGGGCCTCAACTGAACACTGAAGCTTTCTTT. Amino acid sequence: CSVVGPQLNTEAFF.